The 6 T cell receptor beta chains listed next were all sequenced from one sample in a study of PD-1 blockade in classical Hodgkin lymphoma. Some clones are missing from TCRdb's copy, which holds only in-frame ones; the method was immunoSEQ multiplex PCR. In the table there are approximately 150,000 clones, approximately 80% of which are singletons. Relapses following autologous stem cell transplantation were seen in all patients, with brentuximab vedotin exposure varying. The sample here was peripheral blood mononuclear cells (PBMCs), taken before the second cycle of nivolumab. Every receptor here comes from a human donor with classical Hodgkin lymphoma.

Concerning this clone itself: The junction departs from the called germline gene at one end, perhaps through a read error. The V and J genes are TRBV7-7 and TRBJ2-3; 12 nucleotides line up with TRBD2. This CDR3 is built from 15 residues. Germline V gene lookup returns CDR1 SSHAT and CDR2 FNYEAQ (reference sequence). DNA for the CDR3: TGTGCTAGCAGCTCCTCGACTAGCGGGGGTGATACGCAGTATTTT. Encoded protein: CASSSSTSGGDTQYF.

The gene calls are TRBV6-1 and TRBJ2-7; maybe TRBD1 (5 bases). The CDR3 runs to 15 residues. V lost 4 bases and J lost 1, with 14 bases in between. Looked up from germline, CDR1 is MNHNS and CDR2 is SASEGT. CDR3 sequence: CASSAIGQGSYEQYF. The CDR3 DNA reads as TGTGCCAGCAGTGCCATTGGTCAGGGATCCTACGAGCAGTACTTC.

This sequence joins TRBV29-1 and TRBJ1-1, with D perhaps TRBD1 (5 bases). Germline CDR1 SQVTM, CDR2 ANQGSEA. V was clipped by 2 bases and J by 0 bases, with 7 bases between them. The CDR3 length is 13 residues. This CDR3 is CSVEKGLNTEAFF. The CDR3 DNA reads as TGCAGCGTTGAAAAGGGGTTGAACACTGAAGCTTTCTTT. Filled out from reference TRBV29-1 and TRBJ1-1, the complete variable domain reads SAVISQKPSRDICQRGTSLTIQCQVDSQVTMMFWYRQQPGQSLTLIATANQGSEATYESGFVIDKFPISRPNLTFSTLTVSNMSPEDSSIYLCSVEKGLNTEAFFGQGTRLTVV.

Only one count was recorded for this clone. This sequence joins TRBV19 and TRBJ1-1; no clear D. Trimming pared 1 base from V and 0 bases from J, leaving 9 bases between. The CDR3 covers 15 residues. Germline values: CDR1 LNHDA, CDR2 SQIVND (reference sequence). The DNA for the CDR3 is TGTGCCAGTAGTATAGGGGCACACTTGAACACTGAAGCTTTCTTT. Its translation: CASSIGAHLNTEAFF.

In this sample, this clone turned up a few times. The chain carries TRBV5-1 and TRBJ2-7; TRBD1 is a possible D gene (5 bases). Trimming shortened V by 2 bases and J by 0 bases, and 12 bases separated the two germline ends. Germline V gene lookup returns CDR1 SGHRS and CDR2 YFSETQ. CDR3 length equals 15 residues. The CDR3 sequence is CASSLSQGSSYEQYF. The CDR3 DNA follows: TGCGCCAGCAGCTTATCTCAGGGCAGCTCCTACGAGCAGTACTTC.

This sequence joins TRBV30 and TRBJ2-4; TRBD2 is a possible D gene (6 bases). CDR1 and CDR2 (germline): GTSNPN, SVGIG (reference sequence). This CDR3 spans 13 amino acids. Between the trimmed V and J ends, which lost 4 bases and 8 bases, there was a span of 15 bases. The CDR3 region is CAWMPSGRYIQYF. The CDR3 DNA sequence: TGTGCCTGGATGCCCAGCGGGCGCTACATTCAGTACTTC.